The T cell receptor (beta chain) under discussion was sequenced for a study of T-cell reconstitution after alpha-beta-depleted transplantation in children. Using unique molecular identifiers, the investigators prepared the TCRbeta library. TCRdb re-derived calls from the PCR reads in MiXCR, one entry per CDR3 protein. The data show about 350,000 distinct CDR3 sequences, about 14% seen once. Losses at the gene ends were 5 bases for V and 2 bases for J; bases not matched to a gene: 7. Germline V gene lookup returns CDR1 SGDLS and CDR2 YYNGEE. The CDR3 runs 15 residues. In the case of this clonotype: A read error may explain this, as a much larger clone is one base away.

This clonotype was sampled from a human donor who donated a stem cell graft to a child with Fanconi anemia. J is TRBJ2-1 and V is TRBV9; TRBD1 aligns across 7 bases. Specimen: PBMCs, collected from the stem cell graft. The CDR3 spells CASSVWGTAYNEQFF. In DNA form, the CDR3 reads TGTGCCAGCAGTGTGTGGGGGACAGCCTACAATGAGCAGTTCTTC.